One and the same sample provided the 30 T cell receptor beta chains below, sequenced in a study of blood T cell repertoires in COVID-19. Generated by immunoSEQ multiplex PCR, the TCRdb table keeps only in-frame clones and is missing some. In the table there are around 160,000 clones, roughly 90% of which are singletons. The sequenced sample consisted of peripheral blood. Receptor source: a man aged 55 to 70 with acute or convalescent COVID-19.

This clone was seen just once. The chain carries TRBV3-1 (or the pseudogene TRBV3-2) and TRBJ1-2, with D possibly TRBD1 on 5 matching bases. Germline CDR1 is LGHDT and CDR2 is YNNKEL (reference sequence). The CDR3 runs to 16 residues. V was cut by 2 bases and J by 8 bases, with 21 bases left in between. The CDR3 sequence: CASSQPPGRGNRGYTF. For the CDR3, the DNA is TGTGCCAGCAGCCAACCCCCCGGGCGGGGGAATAGGGGCTACACCTTC.

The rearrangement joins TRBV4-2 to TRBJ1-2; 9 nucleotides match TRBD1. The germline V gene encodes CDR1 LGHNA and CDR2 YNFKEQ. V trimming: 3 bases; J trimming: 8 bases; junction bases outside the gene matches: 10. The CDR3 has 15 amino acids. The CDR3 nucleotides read TGTGCCAGCAGCCACGACGCCCGGACAGGGGAGGGCTACACCTTC. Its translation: CASSHDARTGEGYTF.

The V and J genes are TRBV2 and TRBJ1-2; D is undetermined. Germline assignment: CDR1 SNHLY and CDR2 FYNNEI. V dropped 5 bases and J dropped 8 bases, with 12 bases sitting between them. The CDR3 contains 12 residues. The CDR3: CASSLSLRGYTF. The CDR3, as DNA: TGTGCCAGCAGTTTGAGTTTGCGCGGCTACACCTTC.

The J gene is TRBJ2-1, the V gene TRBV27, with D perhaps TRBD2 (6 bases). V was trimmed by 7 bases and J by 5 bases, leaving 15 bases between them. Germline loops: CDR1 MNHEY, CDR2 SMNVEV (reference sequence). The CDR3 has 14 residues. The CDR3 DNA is TGTGCCAGCAAATTACGCGGGGTTCACAATGAGCAGTTCTTC. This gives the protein CASKLRGVHNEQFF.

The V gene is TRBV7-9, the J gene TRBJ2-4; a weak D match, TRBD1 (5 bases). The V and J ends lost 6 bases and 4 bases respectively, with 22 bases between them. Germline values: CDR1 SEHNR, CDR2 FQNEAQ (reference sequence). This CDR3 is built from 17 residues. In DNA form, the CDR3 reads TGTGCCAGCAGTCCCCTAGTAGGGCAGGGATCGAAAAACATTCAGTACTTC. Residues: CASSPLVGQGSKNIQYF. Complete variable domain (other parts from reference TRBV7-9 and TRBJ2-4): DTGVSQNPRHKITKRGQNVTFRCDPISEHNRLYWYRQTLGQGPEFLTYFQNEAQLEKSRLLSDRFSAERPKGSFSTLEIQRTEQGDSAMYLCASSPLVGQGSKNIQYFGAGTRLSVL.

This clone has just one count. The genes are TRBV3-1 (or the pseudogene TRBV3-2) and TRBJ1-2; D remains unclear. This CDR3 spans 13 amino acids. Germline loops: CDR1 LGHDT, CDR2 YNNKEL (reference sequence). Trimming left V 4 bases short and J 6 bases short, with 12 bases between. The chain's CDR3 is CASSPRGDNGYTF. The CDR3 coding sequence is TGTGCCAGCAGCCCTCGGGGAGATAATGGCTACACCTTC.

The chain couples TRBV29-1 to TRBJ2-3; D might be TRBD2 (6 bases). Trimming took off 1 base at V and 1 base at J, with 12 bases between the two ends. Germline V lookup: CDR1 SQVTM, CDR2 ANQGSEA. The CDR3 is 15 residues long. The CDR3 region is CSVEAPGLRTDTQYF. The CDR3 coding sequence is TGCAGCGTTGAAGCCCCGGGACTTCGCACAGATACGCAGTATTTT.

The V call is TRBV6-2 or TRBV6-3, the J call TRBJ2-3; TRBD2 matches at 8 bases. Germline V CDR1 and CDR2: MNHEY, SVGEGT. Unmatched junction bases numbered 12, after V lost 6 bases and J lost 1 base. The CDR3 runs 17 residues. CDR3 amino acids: CASSSPQPGLGTDTQYF. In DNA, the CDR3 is TGTGCCAGCAGCTCTCCCCAACCGGGACTAGGCACAGATACGCAGTATTTT.

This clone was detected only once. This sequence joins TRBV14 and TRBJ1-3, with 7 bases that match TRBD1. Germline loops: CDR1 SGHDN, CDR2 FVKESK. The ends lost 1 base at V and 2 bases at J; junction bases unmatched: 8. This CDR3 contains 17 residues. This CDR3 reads CASSQVQGLVAGNTIYF. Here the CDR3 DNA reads TGTGCCAGCAGCCAAGTACAGGGGTTAGTCGCTGGAAACACCATATATTTT. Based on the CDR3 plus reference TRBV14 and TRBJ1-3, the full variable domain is EAGVTQFPSHSVIEKGQTVTLRCDPISGHDNLYWYRRVMGKEIKFLLHFVKESKQDESGMPNNRFLAERTGGTYSTLKVQPAELEDSGVYFCASSQVQGLVAGNTIYFGEGSWLTVV.

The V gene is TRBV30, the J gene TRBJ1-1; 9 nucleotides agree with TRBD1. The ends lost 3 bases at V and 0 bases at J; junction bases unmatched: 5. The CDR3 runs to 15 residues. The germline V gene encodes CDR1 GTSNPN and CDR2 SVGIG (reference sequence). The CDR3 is CAWSAGQGMNTEAFF. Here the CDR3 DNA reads TGTGCCTGGAGCGCGGGACAGGGAATGAACACTGAAGCTTTCTTT.

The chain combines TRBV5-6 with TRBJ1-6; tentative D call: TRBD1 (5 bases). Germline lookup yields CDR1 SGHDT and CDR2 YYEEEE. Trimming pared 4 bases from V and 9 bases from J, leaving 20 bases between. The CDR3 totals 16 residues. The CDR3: CASSPMDAPGVSPLHF. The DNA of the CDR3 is TGTGCCAGCAGCCCCATGGATGCACCGGGGGTTTCACCCCTCCACTTT.

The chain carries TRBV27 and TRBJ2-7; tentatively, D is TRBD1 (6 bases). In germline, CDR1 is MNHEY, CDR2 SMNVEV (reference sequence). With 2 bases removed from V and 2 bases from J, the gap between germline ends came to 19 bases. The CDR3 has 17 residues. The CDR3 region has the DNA TGTGCCAGCAGTTTAATTCGAACCGGGACATTCCCCTACGAGCAGTACTTC. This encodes CASSLIRTGTFPYEQYF.

The CDR3 coding sequence is TGTGCCAGCAGCCCTAGGTGGCCGTCCAGCTCTGGGGCCAACGTCCTGACTTTC. It specifies CASSPRWPSSSGANVLTF. The chain recombines TRBV3-1 (or the pseudogene TRBV3-2) with TRBJ2-6; D unclear. With 4 bases removed from V and 0 bases from J, the gap between germline ends came to 16 bases. The germline CDR1 and CDR2 sequences are LGHDT and YNNKEL (reference sequence). The length of the CDR3 is 18 residues.

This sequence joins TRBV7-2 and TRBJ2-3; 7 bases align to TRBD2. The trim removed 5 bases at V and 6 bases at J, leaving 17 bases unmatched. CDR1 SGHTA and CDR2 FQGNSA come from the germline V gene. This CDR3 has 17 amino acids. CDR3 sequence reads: CASSHGRSRSYTDTQYF. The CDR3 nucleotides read TGTGCCAGCAGCCACGGGAGGTCTAGATCTTATACGGATACGCAGTATTTT.

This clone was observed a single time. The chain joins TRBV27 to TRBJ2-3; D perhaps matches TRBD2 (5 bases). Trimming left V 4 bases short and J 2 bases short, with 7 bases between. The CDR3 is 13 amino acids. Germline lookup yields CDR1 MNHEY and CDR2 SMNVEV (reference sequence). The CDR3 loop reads CASSWRVTDTQYF. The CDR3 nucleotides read TGTGCCAGCAGTTGGCGGGTCACAGATACGCAGTATTTT.

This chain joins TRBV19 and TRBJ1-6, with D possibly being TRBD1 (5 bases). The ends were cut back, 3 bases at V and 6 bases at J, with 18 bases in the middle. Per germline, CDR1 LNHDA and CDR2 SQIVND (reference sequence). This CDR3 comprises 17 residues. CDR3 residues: CASSIWGQANINSPLHF. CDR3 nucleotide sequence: TGTGCCAGTAGTATCTGGGGCCAGGCCAATATTAATTCACCCCTCCACTTT.

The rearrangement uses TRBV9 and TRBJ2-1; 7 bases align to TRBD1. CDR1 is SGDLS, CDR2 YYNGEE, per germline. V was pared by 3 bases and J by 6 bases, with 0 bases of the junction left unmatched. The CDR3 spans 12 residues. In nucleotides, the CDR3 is TGTGCCAGCAGCGGACAGGGCAATGAGCAGTTCTTC. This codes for CASSGQGNEQFF.

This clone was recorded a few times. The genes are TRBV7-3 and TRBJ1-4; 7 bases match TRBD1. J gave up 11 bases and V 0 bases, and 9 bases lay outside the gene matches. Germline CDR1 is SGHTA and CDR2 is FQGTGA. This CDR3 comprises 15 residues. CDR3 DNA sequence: TGTGCCAGCAGCTTAACAGGGACAGCACCGGGGAAACTGTTTTTT. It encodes CASSLTGTAPGKLFF.

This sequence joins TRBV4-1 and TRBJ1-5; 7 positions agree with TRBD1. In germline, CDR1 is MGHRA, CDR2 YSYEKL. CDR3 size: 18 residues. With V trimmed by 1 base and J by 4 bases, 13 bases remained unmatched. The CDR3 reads CASSQGVAGTALNQPQHF. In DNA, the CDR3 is TGCGCCAGCAGCCAAGGGGTGGCCGGGACAGCTTTAAATCAGCCCCAGCATTTT.

The CDR3 bases are TGTGCCAGCAGCCGCGGACAGGGGGCTTCGGAAAAACTGTTTTTT. Protein: CASSRGQGASEKLFF. The V gene is TRBV3-1 (or the pseudogene TRBV3-2), the J gene TRBJ1-4, with 11 bases aligning to TRBD1. The germline V gene encodes CDR1 LGHDT and CDR2 YNNKEL (reference sequence). CDR3 length equals 15 residues. Unmatched junction bases numbered 6, after V lost 4 bases and J lost 8 bases.

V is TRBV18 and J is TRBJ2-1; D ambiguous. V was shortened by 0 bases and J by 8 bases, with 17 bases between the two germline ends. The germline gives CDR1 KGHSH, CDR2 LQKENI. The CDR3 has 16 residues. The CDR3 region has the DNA TGTGCCAGCTCACCACCCGCGTCACGAAGAGGCCATGAGCAGTTCTTC. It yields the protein CASSPPASRRGHEQFF.

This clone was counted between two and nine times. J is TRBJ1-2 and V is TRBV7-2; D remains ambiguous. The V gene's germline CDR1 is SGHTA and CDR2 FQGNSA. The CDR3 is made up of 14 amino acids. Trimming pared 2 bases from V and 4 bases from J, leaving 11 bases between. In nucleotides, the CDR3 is TGTGCCAGCAGCTTATCACGGCAGGCCTATGGCTACACCTTC. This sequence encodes CASSLSRQAYGYTF.

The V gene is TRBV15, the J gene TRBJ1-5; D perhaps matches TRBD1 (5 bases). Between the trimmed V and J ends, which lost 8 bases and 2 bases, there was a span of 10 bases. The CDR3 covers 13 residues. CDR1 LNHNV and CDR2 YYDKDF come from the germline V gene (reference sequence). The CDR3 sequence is CATRLGGNQPQHF. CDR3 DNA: TGTGCCACCCGATTAGGGGGCAATCAGCCCCAGCATTTT. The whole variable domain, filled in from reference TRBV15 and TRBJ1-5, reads DAMVIQNPRYQVTQFGKPVTLSCSQTLNHNVMYWYQQKSSQAPKLLFHYYDKDFNNEADTPDNFQSRRPNTSFCFLDIRSPGLGDTAMYLCATRLGGNQPQHFGDGTRLSIL.

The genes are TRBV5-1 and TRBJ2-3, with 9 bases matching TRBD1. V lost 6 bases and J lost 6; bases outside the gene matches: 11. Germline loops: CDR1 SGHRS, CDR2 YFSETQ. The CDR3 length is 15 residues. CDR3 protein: CASNPGTGSLDTQYF. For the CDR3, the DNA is TGCGCCAGCAATCCCGGGACAGGGTCCCTGGATACGCAGTATTTT.

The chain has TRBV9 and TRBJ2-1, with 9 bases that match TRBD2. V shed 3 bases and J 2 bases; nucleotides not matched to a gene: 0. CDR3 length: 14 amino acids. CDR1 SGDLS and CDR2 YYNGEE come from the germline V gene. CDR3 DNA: TGTGCCAGCAGCGCTAGCGGGGCCTACAATGAGCAGTTCTTC. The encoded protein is CASSASGAYNEQFF.

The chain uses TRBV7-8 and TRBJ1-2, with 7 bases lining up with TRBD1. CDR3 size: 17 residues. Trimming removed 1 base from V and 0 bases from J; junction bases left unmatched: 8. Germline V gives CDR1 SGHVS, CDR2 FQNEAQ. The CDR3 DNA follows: TGTGCCAGCAGCTTAGGAGGGACAGCCTACCCTAACTATGGCTACACCTTC. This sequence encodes CASSLGGTAYPNYGYTF.

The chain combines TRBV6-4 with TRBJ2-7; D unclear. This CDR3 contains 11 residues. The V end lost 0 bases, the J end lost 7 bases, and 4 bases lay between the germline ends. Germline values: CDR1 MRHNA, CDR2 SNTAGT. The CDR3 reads CASSDSPEQYF. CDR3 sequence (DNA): TGTGCCAGCAGTGACTCCCCGGAGCAGTACTTC.

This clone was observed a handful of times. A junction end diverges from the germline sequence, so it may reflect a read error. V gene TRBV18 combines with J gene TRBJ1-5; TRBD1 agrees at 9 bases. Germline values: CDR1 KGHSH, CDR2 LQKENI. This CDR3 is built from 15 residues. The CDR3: CASSPQGAHGQPQHF. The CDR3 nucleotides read TGTGCCAGCTCTCCACAGGGGGCGCATGGTCAGCCCCAGCATTTT.

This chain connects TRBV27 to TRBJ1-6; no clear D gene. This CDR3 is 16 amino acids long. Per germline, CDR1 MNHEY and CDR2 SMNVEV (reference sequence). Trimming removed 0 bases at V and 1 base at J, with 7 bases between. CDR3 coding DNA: TGTGCCAGCAGTTTATCAGGAGGGTCCTATAATTCACCCCTCCACTTT. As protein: CASSLSGGSYNSPLHF.

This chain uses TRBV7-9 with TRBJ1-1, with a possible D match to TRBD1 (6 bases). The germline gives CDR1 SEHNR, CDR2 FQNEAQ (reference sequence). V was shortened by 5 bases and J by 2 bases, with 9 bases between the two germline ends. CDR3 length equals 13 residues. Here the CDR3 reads CASSRQENTEAFF. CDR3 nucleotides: TGTGCCAGCAGCAGACAGGAAAACACTGAAGCTTTCTTT.